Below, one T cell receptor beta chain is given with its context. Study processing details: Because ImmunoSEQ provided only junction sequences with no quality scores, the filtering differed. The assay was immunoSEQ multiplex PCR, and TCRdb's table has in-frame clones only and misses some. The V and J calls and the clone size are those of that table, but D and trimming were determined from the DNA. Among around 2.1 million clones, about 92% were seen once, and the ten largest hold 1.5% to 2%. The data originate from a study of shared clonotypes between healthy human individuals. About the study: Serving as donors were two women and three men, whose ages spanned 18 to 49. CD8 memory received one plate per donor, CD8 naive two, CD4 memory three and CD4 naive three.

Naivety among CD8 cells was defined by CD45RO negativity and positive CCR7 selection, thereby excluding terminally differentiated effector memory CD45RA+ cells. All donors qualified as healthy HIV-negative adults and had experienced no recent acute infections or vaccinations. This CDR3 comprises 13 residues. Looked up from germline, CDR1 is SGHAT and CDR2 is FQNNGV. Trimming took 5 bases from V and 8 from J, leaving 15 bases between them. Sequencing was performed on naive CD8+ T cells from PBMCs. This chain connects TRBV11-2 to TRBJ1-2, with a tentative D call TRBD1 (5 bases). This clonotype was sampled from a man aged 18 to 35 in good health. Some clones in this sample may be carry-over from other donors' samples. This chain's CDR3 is CASSASTGFGYTF. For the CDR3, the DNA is TGTGCCAGCAGCGCGAGTACAGGATTCGGCTACACCTTC.